This TCR beta chain is from a study of shared clonotypes between healthy human individuals. The overall study: Serving as donors were two women and a few men, whose ages spanned 18 to 49. Study-level results: Among donors, sharing of clonotypes was expected to be affected by sequencing depth.

Concerning this clone itself: The antigen remains undetermined.

Data came from immunoSEQ multiplex PCR; TCRdb stores just in-frame clones and leaves some out. The sample yields about 600,000 clones, 97% seen once. The sample consisted of naive CD4+ T cells sorted from blood. Indicated subset: CD45RA+ positively selected. This TCR was sampled from a woman aged 25 to 45 in good health.

CDR3 protein: CASSRAGQETQYF. DNA for the CDR3: TGTGCCAGCAGTCGGGCAGGGCAAGAGACCCAGTACTTC. The chain uses TRBV27 and TRBJ2-5; the D gene is possibly TRBD1 (5 bases). Germline V CDR1 and CDR2: MNHEY, SMNVEV (reference sequence). The CDR3 spans 13 residues. V was trimmed by 5 bases and J by 2 bases, leaving 9 bases between them.